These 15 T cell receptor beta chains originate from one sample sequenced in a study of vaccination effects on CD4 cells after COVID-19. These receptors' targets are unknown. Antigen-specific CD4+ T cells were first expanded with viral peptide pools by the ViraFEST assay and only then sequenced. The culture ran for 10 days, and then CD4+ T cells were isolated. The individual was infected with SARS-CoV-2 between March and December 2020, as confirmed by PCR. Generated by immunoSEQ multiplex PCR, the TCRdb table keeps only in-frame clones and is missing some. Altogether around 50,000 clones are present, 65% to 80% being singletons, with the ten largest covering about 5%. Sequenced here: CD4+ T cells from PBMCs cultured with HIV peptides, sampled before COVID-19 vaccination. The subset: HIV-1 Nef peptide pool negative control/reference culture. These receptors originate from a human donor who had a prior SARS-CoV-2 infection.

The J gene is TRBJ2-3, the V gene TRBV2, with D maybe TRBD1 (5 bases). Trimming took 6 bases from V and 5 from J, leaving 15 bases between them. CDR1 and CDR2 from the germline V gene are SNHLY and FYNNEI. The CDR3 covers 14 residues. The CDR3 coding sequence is TGTGCCAGCAGCCCTGTTACAGGATTAGATACGCAGTATTTT. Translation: CASSPVTGLDTQYF.

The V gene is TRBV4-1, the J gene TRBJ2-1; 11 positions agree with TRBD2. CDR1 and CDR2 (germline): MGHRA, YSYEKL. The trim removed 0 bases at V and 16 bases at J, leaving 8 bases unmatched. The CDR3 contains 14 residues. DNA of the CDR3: TGCGCCAGCAGCCAAGAGGGACTAGCGGCGAAAAGATTCTTC. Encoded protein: CASSQEGLAAKRFF.

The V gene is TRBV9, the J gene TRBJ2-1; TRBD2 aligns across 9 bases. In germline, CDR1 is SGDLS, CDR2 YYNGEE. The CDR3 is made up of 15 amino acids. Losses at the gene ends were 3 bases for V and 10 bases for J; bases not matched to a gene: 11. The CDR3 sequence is CASSAQGLAGGEQFF. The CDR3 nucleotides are TGTGCCAGCAGCGCCCAGGGACTAGCCGGGGGAGAGCAGTTCTTC.

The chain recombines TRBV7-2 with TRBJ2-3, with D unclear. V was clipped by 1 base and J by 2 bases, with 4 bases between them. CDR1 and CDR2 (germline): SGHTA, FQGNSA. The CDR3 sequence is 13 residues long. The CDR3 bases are TGTGCCAGCAGCTTAGACTACACAGATACGCAGTATTTT. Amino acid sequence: CASSLDYTDTQYF. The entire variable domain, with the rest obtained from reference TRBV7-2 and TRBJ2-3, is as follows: GAGVSQSPSNKVTEKGKDVELRCDPISGHTALYWYRQSLGQGLEFLIYFQGNSAPDKSGLPSDRFSAERTGGSVSTLTIQRTQQEDSAVYLCASSLDYTDTQYFGPGTRLTVL.

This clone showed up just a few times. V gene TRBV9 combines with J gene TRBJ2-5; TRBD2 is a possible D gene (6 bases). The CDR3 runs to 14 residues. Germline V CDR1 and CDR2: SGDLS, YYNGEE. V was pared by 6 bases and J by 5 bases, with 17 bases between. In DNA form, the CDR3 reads TGTGCCAGCACCCCGACTAGTTGGGGTGAGACCCAGTACTTC. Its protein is CASTPTSWGETQYF.

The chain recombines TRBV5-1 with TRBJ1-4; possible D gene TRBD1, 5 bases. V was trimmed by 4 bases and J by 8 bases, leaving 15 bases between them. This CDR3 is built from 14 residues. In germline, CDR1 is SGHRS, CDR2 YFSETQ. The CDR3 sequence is CASSRTGAGEKLFF. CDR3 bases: TGCGCCAGCAGCAGAACAGGTGCGGGGGAAAAACTGTTTTTT.

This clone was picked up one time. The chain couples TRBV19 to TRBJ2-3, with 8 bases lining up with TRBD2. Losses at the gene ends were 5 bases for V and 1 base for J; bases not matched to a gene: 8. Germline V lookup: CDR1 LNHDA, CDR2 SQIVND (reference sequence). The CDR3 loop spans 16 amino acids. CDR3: CASSSSGGGGTDTQYF. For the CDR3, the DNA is TGTGCCAGTAGTTCCTCCGGGGGGGGAGGCACAGATACGCAGTATTTT.

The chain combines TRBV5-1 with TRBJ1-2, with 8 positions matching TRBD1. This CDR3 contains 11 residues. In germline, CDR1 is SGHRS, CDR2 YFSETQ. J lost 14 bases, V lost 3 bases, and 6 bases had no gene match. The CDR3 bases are TGCGCCAGCAGCTCGGACAGGGTATTAACCTTC. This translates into CASSSDRVLTF.

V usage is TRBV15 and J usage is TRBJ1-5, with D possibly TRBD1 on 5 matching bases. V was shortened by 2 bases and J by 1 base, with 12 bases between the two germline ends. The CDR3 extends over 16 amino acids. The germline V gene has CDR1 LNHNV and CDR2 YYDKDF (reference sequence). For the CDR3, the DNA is TGTGCCACCAGCAGAAAAGGGGCGCGAAGCAATCAGCCCCAGCATTTT. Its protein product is CATSRKGARSNQPQHF.

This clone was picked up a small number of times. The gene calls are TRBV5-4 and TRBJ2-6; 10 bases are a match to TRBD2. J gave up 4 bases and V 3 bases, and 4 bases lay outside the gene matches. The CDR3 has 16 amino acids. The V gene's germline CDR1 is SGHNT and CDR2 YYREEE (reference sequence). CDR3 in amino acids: CASSSLAGDGANVLTF. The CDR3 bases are TGTGCCAGCAGCTCGCTAGCGGGGGACGGGGCCAACGTCCTGACTTTC.

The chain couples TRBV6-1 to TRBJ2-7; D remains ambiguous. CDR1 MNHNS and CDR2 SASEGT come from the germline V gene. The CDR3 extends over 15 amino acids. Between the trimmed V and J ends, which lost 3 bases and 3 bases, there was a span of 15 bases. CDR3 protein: CASSDFLGSSYEQYF. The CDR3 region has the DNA TGTGCCAGCAGTGATTTCCTAGGCTCGAGCTACGAGCAGTACTTC.

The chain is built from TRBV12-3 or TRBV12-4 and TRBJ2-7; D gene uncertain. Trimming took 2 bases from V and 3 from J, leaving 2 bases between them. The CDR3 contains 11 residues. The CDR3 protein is CASSLYYEQYF. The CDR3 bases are TGTGCCAGCAGTTTATACTACGAGCAGTACTTC.

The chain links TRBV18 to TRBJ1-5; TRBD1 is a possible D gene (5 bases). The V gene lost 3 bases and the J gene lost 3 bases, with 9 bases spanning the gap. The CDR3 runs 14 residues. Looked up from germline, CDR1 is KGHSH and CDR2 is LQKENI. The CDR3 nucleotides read TGTGCCAGCTCACCGGGACGGAACAATCAGCCCCAGCATTTT. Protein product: CASSPGRNNQPQHF.

The CDR3: CASSQEGRGNTEAFF. CDR3 coding DNA: TGCGCCAGCAGCCAAGAAGGCAGGGGGAACACTGAAGCTTTCTTT. The chain is built from TRBV4-1 and TRBJ1-1; a possible D gene is TRBD1 (6 bases). The CDR3 spans 15 residues. The ends were cut back, 0 bases at V and 1 base at J, with 9 bases in the middle. The germline CDR1 and CDR2 sequences are MGHRA and YSYEKL.

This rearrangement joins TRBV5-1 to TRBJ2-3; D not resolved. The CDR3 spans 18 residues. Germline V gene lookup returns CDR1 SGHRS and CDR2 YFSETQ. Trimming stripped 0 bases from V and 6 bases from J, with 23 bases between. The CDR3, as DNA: TGCGCCAGCAGCTTGGTCCCGACAAGAACTCTATCTTTGGATACGCAGTATTTT. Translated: CASSLVPTRTLSLDTQYF. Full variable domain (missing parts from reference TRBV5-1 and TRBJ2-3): KAGVTQTPRYLIKTRGQQVTLSCSPISGHRSVSWYQQTPGQGLQFLFEYFSETQRNKGNFPGRFSGRQFSNSRSEMNVSTLELGDSALYLCASSLVPTRTLSLDTQYFGPGTRLTVL.